Shown below are 5 T cell receptor beta chains from a single sample sequenced in a study of blood T cell repertoires in COVID-19. The data were produced by immunoSEQ multiplex PCR, yet TCRdb's version contains in-frame clones alone and is incomplete. The data contain about 90,000 clones, about nine tenths of them singletons. The sequencing input was peripheral blood. These receptors were collected from a man aged 45-65 years with acute or convalescent COVID-19.

The chain carries TRBV29-1 and TRBJ2-7; TRBD1 might be the D (6 bases). The germline CDR1 and CDR2 sequences are SQVTM and ANQGSEA. CDR3 length: 15 amino acids. V gave up 3 bases and J gave up 2 bases, with 17 bases separating them. The CDR3: CSVEGERDTPYEQYF. The DNA for the CDR3 is TGCAGCGTTGAGGGTGAAAGGGACACCCCCTACGAGCAGTACTTC.

V gene TRBV5-5 combines with J gene TRBJ2-2, with 9 bases lining up with TRBD1. CDR3 size: 17 residues. Germline V gene lookup returns CDR1 SGHKS and CDR2 YYEKEE (reference sequence). V lost 3 bases to trimming and J lost 1 base; unmatched junction nucleotides: 7. CDR3 sequence reads: CASSSRTGDMNTGELFF. For the CDR3, the DNA is TGTGCCAGCAGCTCCCGGACAGGGGACATGAACACCGGGGAGCTGTTTTTT.

The V call is TRBV5-1, the J call TRBJ2-3; TRBD2 agrees at 9 bases. CDR1 and CDR2 from the germline V gene are SGHRS and YFSETQ. Trimming took 4 bases from V and 4 from J; bases not matched to a gene: 10. The CDR3 extends over 16 amino acids. The CDR3 sequence: CASSTQGLAGADTQYF. The CDR3 nucleotides read TGCGCCAGCAGCACCCAGGGACTAGCAGGGGCAGATACGCAGTATTTT. Supplemented by reference TRBV5-1 and TRBJ2-3, the full variable domain reads KAGVTQTPRYLIKTRGQQVTLSCSPISGHRSVSWYQQTPGQGLQFLFEYFSETQRNKGNFPGRFSGRQFSNSRSEMNVSTLELGDSALYLCASSTQGLAGADTQYFGPGTRLTVL.

The V and J genes are TRBV6-5 and TRBJ2-2; D is perhaps TRBD1 (5 bases). The CDR3 loop spans 14 amino acids. V lost 2 bases and J 5 bases, leaving 9 bases between the germline ends. The germline V gene has CDR1 MNHEY and CDR2 SVGAGI. The CDR3 loop is CASSYNRGTGELFF. The CDR3 region has the DNA TGTGCCAGCAGTTACAATAGGGGAACCGGGGAGCTGTTTTTT.

This clone is a singleton in its sample. The J gene is TRBJ1-2, the V gene TRBV11-2, with unresolved D. The CDR3 spans 15 residues. V lost 5 bases, J lost 0 bases, and 13 bases lay in between. Germline assignment: CDR1 SGHAT and CDR2 FQNNGV. The CDR3 bases are TGTGCCAGCAGCCCGGATGGGCACCCTAACTATGGCTACACCTTC. This gives the protein CASSPDGHPNYGYTF. The full variable domain, rest sourced from reference TRBV11-2 and TRBJ1-2, is EAGVAQSPRYKIIEKRQSVAFWCNPISGHATLYWYQQILGQGPKLLIQFQNNGVVDDSQLPKDRFSAERLKGVDSTLKIQPAKLEDSAVYLCASSPDGHPNYGYTFGSGTRLTVV.